The 24 T cell receptor beta chains listed next were all sequenced from one sample in a study of regulatory T cells in long-lasting Graves disease. Time point meaning: newly diagnosed GD, antithyroid drugs for less than 3 months. RNA from PBMCs was the source of the TCR library. Library construction for TCR beta used iRepertoire HTBI primers and Arm-PCR of CDR3 regions. TCRdb re-analysed the multiplex PCR reads in MiXCR, keeping a single row per CDR3 protein. The data show approximately 390,000 distinct CDR3 sequences, about 17% seen once. The same data also went into a second study, on T cells in Graves' hyperthyroidism and ophthalmopathy.

Material: peripheral blood mononuclear cells (PBMCs), obtained at new diagnosis, from a patient treated with antithyroid drugs. Receptor source: a woman between 18 and 29 years old with Graves disease.

The table lists this clonotype with many counts. The chain has TRBV7-9 and TRBJ2-1; 8 nucleotides line up with TRBD2. J gave up 1 base and V 4 bases, and 9 bases lay outside the gene matches. The CDR3 runs to 17 residues. Per germline, CDR1 SEHNR and CDR2 FQNEAQ (reference sequence). The CDR3 protein is CASSSGRGSGSYNEQFF. CDR3 DNA: TGTGCCAGCAGCTCCGGGAGGGGATCAGGGTCCTACAATGAGCAGTTCTTC.

This clonotype was counted at least ten times. The DNA for the CDR3 is TGTGCCAGCAGCCCTTACGCGGGCATCGGGAACAATGAGCAGTTCTTC. Translation gives CASSPYAGIGNNEQFF. J is TRBJ2-1 and V is TRBV3-1, with D possibly matching TRBD2 (5 bases). V dropped 4 bases and J dropped 5 bases, with 18 bases sitting between them. CDR3 length: 16 amino acids. The germline V gene has CDR1 LGHDT and CDR2 YNNKEL (reference sequence).

The rearrangement uses TRBV5-1 and TRBJ2-2, with D perhaps given as TRBD1 or TRBD2 (5 bases each). The V end lost 3 bases, the J end lost 2 bases, and 20 bases lay between the germline ends. Germline V lookup: CDR1 SGHRS, CDR2 YFSETQ. This CDR3 has 18 residues. The CDR3 region has the DNA TGCGCCAGCAGCTCGGACCAGGGAGCCTGGACAAACACCGGGGAGCTGTTTTTT. Its translation: CASSSDQGAWTNTGELFF.

The chain links TRBV7-6 to TRBJ1-3, with TRBD1 matching over 7 bases. CDR1 is SGHVS, CDR2 FNYEAQ, per germline. V was clipped by 5 bases and J by 2 bases; unmatched bases: 12. This CDR3 has 17 residues. The CDR3 sequence is CASSPRTGVKAGNTIYF. The CDR3 DNA reads as TGTGCCAGCAGCCCCCGGACAGGCGTAAAGGCTGGAAACACCATATATTTT.

A few counts support this clonotype. The chain links TRBV6-2 or TRBV6-3 to TRBJ2-7, with TRBD1 matching 7 bases. Germline V gene data show CDR1 as MNHEY and CDR2 as SVGEGT. The CDR3 sequence is 15 residues long. The trim removed 4 bases at V and 3 bases at J, leaving 9 bases unmatched. The CDR3 loop reads CASSSTRDSIYEQYF. CDR3 DNA sequence: TGTGCCAGCAGTTCCACCCGGGACAGCATCTACGAGCAGTACTTC.

This chain links TRBV5-1 with TRBJ2-1, with 11 bases fitting TRBD1. Germline assignment: CDR1 SGHRS and CDR2 YFSETQ. Losses at the gene ends were 3 bases for V and 10 bases for J; bases not matched to a gene: 6. CDR3 size: 14 residues. In DNA, the CDR3 is TGCGCCAGCAGCTCTGGACAGGGGGCCCCCGAGCAGTTCTTC. Encoded protein: CASSSGQGAPEQFF.

Ten or more counts support this clonotype. The chain carries TRBV11-1 and TRBJ2-2; no firm D call. CDR1 is SGHAT, CDR2 FQDESV, per germline (reference sequence). Trimming removed 5 bases at V and 8 bases at J, with 12 bases between. The CDR3 length is 13 residues. CDR3 amino acids: CASSPGPDGELFF. CDR3 in DNA: TGTGCCAGCAGCCCAGGCCCGGATGGGGAGCTGTTTTTT.

This clonotype was counted many times. The rearrangement uses TRBV5-6 and TRBJ1-1; D may be TRBD1 (5 bases). Trimming stripped 2 bases from V and 5 bases from J, with 22 bases between. CDR3 length equals 17 residues. Germline V gene data show CDR1 as SGHDT and CDR2 as YYEEEE. The CDR3 nucleotides read TGTGCCAGCAGCTTAGGGGAGATAAGACACCACAAGACTGAAGCTTTCTTT. Its translation: CASSLGEIRHHKTEAFF. The full variable domain, its missing parts supplied by reference TRBV5-6 and TRBJ1-1, is DAGVTQSPTHLIKTRGQQVTLRCSPKSGHDTVSWYQQALGQGPQFIFQYYEEEERQRGNFPDRFSGHQFPNYSSELNVNALLLGDSALYLCASSLGEIRHHKTEAFFGQGTRLTVV.

This clonotype was detected many times. The rearrangement uses TRBV5-1 and TRBJ2-2; 12 bases match TRBD1. The germline CDR1 and CDR2 sequences are SGHRS and YFSETQ. Losses at the gene ends were 3 bases for V and 4 bases for J; bases not matched to a gene: 1. The CDR3 totals 15 residues. CDR3 coding DNA: TGCGCCAGCAGCTGGGGACAGGGGGCCACCGGGGAGCTGTTTTTT. Encoded protein: CASSWGQGATGELFF.

The table lists this clonotype with many counts. The chain is built from TRBV5-1 and TRBJ2-7; the D gene could be TRBD1 or TRBD2 (5 bases each). The V end lost 4 bases, the J end lost 2 bases, and 13 bases lay between the germline ends. The germline V gene has CDR1 SGHRS and CDR2 YFSETQ. The CDR3 is 14 amino acids. CDR3 nucleotide sequence: TGCGCCAGCAGCACCGGGACGGAGACCTACGAGCAGTACTTC. The encoded protein is CASSTGTETYEQYF.

This clonotype was counted many times. The rearrangement uses TRBV12-3 or TRBV12-4 and TRBJ1-1; 9 bases match TRBD1. After removal of 6 bases from V and 2 bases from J, the junction contained 4 bases not matched to a gene. The CDR3 length is 14 residues. In nucleotides, the CDR3 is TGTGCCAGCAGGGGACAGGGCGAAAACACTGAAGCTTTCTTT. This sequence encodes CASRGQGENTEAFF.

This clonotype was counted many times. The chain links TRBV30 to TRBJ1-3, with unresolved D. Germline V CDR1 and CDR2: GTSNPN, SVGIG (reference sequence). There are 18 residues in the CDR3. The V end was cut by 4 bases, the J end by 4 bases, with 26 bases between. The CDR3: CAWIGIAGITSLGNTIYF. The CDR3 nucleotides are TGTGCCTGGATTGGTATAGCGGGCATTACCTCCCTGGGAAACACCATATATTTT.

Note on this clonotype: A single base is all that separates this from a far larger clone, so a read error is likely. V usage is TRBV11-2 and J usage is TRBJ2-5, with D maybe TRBD2 (5 bases). With the DNA end fitting TRBJ2-1 better, the J assignment may be wrong. The germline V gene has CDR1 SGHAT and CDR2 FQNNGV. The CDR3 contains 15 residues. CDR3 amino acids: CASSFGEGLSNEQFF. The DNA for the CDR3 is TGTGCCAGCAGCTTCGGTGAGGGCCTAAGCAATGAGCAGTTCTTC.

The CDR3 DNA is TGTGCCAGCAGTCCGGACAGGGAGCATTCACCCCTCCACTTT. It codes for CASSPDREHSPLHF. V is TRBV6-1 and J is TRBJ1-6; 8 bases are a match to TRBD1. CDR3 length: 14 amino acids. Trimming removed 5 bases from V and 8 bases from J; junction bases left unmatched: 5. From germline, CDR1 is MNHNS and CDR2 SASEGT.

This clonotype was seen just once. The CDR3 bases are TGTGCCAGCAGCCCCGGGACTCCCGGCGGCACAGATACGCAGTATTTT. This codes for CASSPGTPGGTDTQYF. This chain connects TRBV7-3 to TRBJ2-3; perhaps TRBD2 as D (6 bases). This CDR3 contains 16 residues. Germline CDR1 and CDR2: SGHTA and FQGTGA. The germline V and J ends were trimmed by 5 bases and 1 base, with 16 bases remaining between them.

This chain uses TRBV6-1 with TRBJ1-5; D unresolved. Germline CDR1 is MNHNS and CDR2 is SASEGT. Trimming cost V 8 bases and J 5 bases, with 7 bases left between them. There are 11 residues in the CDR3. The chain's CDR3 is CASGLDQPQHF. In nucleotides, the CDR3 is TGTGCCAGCGGGCTGGATCAGCCCCAGCATTTT.

Of note for this clonotype: Being one base from a much bigger clone, this may be a read error. The J gene is TRBJ2-1, the V gene TRBV6-1, with TRBD1 matching 9 bases. The DNA end lines up better with TRBJ2-3; the J call may be wrong. The CDR3 contains 13 residues. Germline V lookup: CDR1 MNHNS, CDR2 SASEGT. In DNA form, the CDR3 reads TGTGCCAGCAGTCGGGGGACAGGGAATTCGCAGTATTTT. It is translated as CASSRGTGNSQYF.

The chain uses TRBV18 and TRBJ1-4; a possible D gene is TRBD1 (6 bases). V lost 2 bases, J lost 7 bases, and 20 bases lay in between. The germline V gene encodes CDR1 KGHSH and CDR2 LQKENI. This CDR3 spans 17 amino acids. CDR3 in DNA: TGTGCCAGCTCACCAATTGGGACACGGCGGGAGTTTGAAAAACTGTTTTTT. This encodes CASSPIGTRREFEKLFF.

The genes are TRBV28 and TRBJ1-2, with D hard to call. This CDR3 comprises 14 residues. The V gene lost 5 bases and the J gene lost 5 bases, with 15 bases spanning the gap. Germline V gene sequence: CDR1 MDHEN, CDR2 SYDVKM. The CDR3 protein is CASSPYSPMYGYTF. The CDR3 DNA reads as TGTGCCAGCAGTCCCTACTCACCTATGTATGGCTACACCTTC.

In this sample, this clonotype turned up many times. The rearrangement links TRBV20-1 to TRBJ2-3, with 12 nucleotides matching TRBD2. The CDR3 totals 15 residues. Germline-derived CDR1 and CDR2 are DFQATT and SNEGSKA (reference sequence). J was trimmed by 5 bases and V by 5 bases; bases with no gene match: 8. The CDR3 protein is CSASPLAGGGDTQYF. CDR3 DNA: TGCAGTGCTTCACCCCTAGCGGGGGGGGGAGATACGCAGTATTTT.

This clonotype was recorded many times. The chain uses TRBV6-1 and TRBJ2-7; TRBD2 might be the D (5 bases). V was pared by 4 bases and J by 4 bases, with 17 bases between. The germline V gene has CDR1 MNHNS and CDR2 SASEGT. The CDR3 covers 15 residues. CDR3 protein: CASSAMAGSRYEQYF. The DNA of the CDR3 is TGTGCCAGCAGTGCGATGGCGGGTAGTCGTTACGAGCAGTACTTC.

The chain links TRBV19 to TRBJ2-7; D is possibly TRBD2 (6 bases). Trimming shortened V by 3 bases and J by 5 bases, and 20 bases separated the two germline ends. The CDR3 is 16 residues long. Germline values: CDR1 LNHDA, CDR2 SQIVND (reference sequence). CDR3 nucleotide sequence: TGTGCCAGTAGTATGTCATGGAGGGCCGAGGAAGACGAGCAGTACTTC. It yields the protein CASSMSWRAEEDEQYF.

This clonotype was seen at least ten times. The V call is TRBV28, the J call TRBJ1-1; 10 nucleotides line up with TRBD1. The ends lost 3 bases at V and 0 bases at J; junction bases unmatched: 4. Germline V gene sequence: CDR1 MDHEN, CDR2 SYDVKM. The CDR3 is 16 residues long. The CDR3 here is CASSFGTGVMNTEAFF. The CDR3 region has the DNA TGTGCCAGCAGTTTCGGGACAGGGGTCATGAACACTGAAGCTTTCTTT.

The chain links TRBV20-1 to TRBJ2-7, with D perhaps being TRBD1 or TRBD2 (5 bases each). V was clipped by 3 bases and J by 2 bases, with 14 bases between them. Looked up from germline, CDR1 is DFQATT and CDR2 is SNEGSKA (reference sequence). The CDR3 consists of 14 residues. CDR3 DNA: TGCAGTGCTAGGGAGTGGGACGCAACCTACGAGCAGTACTTC. It specifies CSAREWDATYEQYF.